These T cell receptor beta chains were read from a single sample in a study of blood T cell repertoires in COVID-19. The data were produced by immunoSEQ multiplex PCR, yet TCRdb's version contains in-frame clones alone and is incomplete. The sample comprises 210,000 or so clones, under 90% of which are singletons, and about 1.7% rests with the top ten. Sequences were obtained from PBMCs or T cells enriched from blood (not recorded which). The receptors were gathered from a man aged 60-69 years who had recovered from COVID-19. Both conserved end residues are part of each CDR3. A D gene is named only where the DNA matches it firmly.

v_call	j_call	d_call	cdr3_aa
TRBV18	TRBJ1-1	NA	CASSPTHQGTEAFF
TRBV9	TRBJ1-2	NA	CASSVGGAKGGYTF
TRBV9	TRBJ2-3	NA	CASSVSGDTDTQYF
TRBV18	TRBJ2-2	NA	CASSPLRGSGELFF
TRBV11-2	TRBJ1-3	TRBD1	CASSTGQGYGGNTIYF
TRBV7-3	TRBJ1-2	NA	CASSFDNLGGYTF
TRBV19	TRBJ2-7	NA	CASSTRQTLSYEQYF
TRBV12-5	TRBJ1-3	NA	CASGRGVQGNTIYF
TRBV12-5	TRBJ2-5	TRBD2	CASGQGTSGIQETQYF
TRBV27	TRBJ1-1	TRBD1	CASTGQALGENTEAFF